The sequence of this T cell receptor (beta chain) was determined in a study of early T cells in non-severe SARS-CoV-2 infection. Germline CDR1 MNHEY, CDR2 SVGAGI. CDR3 length: 14 amino acids. Trimming removed 9 bases from V and 3 bases from J, with 15 bases in between. This clonotype was counted at least ten times. TCRdb passed the 5' RACE reads through MiXCR, listing each CDR3 protein once. The sample holds 25,000 to 30,000 distinct CDR3 sequences, about 4% seen once. V usage is TRBV6-5 and J usage is TRBJ1-3, with D unresolved. The TCR sequence derives from an adult who was a healthcare worker with PCR-confirmed SARS-CoV-2 infection or an uninfected control (not recorded which). The sequencing sample was made of whole blood. The CDR3 reads CARDSSGIGNTIYF. CDR3 nucleotide sequence: TGTGCCAGGGACTCCTCCGGAATTGGAAACACCATATATTTT.